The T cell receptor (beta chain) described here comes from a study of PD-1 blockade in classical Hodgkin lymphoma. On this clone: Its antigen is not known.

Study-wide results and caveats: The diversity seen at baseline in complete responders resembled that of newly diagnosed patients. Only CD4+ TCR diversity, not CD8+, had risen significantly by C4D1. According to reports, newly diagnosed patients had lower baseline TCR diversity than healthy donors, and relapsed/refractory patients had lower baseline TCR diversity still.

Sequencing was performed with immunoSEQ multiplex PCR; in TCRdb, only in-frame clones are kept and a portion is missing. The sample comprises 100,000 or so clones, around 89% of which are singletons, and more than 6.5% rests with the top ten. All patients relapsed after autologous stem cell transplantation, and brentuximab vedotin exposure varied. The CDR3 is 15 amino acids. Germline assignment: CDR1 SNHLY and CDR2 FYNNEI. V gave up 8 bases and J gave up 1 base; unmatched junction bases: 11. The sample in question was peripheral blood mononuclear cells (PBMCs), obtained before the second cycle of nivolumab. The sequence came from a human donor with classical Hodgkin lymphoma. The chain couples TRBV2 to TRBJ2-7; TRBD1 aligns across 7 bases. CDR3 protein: CASRGTASKSYEQYF. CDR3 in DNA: TGTGCCAGCCGTGGGACAGCCTCTAAATCCTACGAGCAGTACTTC.